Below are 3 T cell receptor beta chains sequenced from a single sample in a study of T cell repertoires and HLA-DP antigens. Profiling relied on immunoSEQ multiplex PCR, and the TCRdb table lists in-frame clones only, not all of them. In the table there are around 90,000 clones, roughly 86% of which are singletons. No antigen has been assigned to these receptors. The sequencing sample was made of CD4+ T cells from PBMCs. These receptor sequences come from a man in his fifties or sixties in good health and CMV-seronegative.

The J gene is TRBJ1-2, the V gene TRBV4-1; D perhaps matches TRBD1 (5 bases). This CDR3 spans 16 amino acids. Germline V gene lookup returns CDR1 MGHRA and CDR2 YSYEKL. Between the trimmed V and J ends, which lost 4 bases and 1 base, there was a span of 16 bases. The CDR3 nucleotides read TGCGCCAGCAGCCGGACCCCCGGGACGGATAACTATGGCTACACCTTC. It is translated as CASSRTPGTDNYGYTF.

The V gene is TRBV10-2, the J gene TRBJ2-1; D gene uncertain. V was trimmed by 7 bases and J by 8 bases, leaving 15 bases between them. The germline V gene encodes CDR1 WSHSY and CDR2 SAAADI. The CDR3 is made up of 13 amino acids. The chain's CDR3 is CASNHWQSHEQFF. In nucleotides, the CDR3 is TGCGCCAGCAACCACTGGCAGTCCCATGAGCAGTTCTTC.

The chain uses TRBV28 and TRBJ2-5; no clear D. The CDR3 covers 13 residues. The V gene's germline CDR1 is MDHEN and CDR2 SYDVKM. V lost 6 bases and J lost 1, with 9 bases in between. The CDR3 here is CASRLGFQETQYF. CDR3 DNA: TGTGCCAGCAGATTGGGGTTCCAAGAGACCCAGTACTTC.